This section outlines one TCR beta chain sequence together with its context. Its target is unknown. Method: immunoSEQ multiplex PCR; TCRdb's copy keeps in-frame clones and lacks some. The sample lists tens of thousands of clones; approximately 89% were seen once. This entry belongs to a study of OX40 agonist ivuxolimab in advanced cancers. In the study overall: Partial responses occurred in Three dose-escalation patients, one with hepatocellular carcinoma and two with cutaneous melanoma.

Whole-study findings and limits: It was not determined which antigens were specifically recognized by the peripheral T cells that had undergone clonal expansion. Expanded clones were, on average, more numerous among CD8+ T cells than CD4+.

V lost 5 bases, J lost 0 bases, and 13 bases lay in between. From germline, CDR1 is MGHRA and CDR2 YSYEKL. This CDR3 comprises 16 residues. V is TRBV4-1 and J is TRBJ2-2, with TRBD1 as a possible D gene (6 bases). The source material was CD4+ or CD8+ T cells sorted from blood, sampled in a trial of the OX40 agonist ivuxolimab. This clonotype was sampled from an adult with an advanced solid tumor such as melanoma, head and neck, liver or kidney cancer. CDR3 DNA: TGCGCCAGCAGCAACCCGGGACAACCGAACACCGGGGAGCTGTTTTTT. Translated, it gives CASSNPGQPNTGELFF.